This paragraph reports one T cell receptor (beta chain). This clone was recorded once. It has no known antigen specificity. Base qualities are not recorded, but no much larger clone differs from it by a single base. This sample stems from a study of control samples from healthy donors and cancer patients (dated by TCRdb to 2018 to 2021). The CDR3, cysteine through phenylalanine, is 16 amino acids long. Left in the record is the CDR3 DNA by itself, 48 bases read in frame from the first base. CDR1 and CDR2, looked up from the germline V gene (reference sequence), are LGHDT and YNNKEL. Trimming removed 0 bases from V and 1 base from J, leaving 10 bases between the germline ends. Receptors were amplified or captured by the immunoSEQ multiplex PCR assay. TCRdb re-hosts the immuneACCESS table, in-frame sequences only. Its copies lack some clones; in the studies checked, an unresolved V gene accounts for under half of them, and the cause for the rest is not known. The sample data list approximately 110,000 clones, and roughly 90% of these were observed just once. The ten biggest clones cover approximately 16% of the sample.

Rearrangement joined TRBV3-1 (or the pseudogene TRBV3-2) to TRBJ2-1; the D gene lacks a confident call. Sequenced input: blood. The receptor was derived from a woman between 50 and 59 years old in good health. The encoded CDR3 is CASSQDGRGSYNEQFF. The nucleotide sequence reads TGTGCCAGCAGCCAAGACGGGCGAGGTTCCTACAATGAGCAGTTCTTC.